The source of this T cell receptor (beta chain) is a study of cytomegalovirus exposure and HLA in healthy donors. Study findings and constraints: Follow-up analysis later connected one missense variant in DCLRE1C with trimming of TCR beta V- and J-genes.

The PCR employed 60 Vbeta primers together with 13 Jbeta primers. The data were produced by immunoSEQ multiplex PCR, yet TCRdb's version contains in-frame clones alone and is incomplete. The table has around 130,000 clones, just under 75% seen once. About this clone itself: Its antigen is currently unknown.

The V and J ends lost 4 bases and 7 bases respectively, with 24 bases between them. Germline CDR1 and CDR2: SGHNT and YYREEE (reference sequence). This CDR3 contains 16 residues. The rearrangement joins TRBV5-4 to TRBJ2-7, with a weak D call TRBD1 (5 bases). Input material: PBMCs. This receptor was obtained from a man aged 40-55 years in good health and CMV-seropositive. In DNA, the CDR3 is TGTGCCAGCAGCCCCGCCGGCACAGGAGCCTGGGCAGAGCAGTACTTC. Its protein product is CASSPAGTGAWAEQYF.